The T cell receptor (beta chain) under discussion was sequenced for a study of blood T cell repertoires in COVID-19. At the level of the study: Material from acute and convalescent COVID-19 was sourced from the United States, Italy and Spain. Sources were T cells, B-cell-depleted T cells, or PBMCs; the material itself was cDNA or gDNA.

Authors' data handling: Reference gene primer amplification gave estimated nucleated cell counts. Produced via immunoSEQ multiplex PCR; TCRdb's table is partial and in-frame only. The V and J calls and the clone size are those of that table, but D and trimming were determined from the DNA. Of 45,000 or so clones listed, more than 65% were seen once; the top ten hold roughly 61%. CDR3 length: 14 amino acids. V lost 4 bases and J 6 bases, leaving 16 bases between the germline ends. CDR1 LGHDT and CDR2 YNNKEL come from the germline V gene (reference sequence). In this sample, this clone turned up a few times.

This TCR was sampled from a man at least 80 years old with acute or convalescent COVID-19. J is TRBJ2-7 and V is TRBV3-1 (or the pseudogene TRBV3-2), with D perhaps matching TRBD2 (5 bases). Material: peripheral blood. CDR3 in DNA: TGTGCCAGCAGCCCTCGGAGGACTTTGTGCGAGCAGTACTTC. As protein: CASSPRRTLCEQYF.